These 26 T cell receptor beta chains came from one sample sequenced in a study of T cell responses to AZD1222 COVID-19 vaccine. The repertoire was sequenced with immunoSEQ multiplex PCR; TCRdb's copy has only in-frame clones and lacks some. The profile shows 130,000 to 150,000 clones, 75% to 95% of them singletons. The sequencing used peripheral blood, collected on day 0 of MenACWY control vaccination. These receptors were collected from an adult in good health.

This sequence joins TRBV4-1 and TRBJ1-2; D gene unclear. Per the germline V gene, CDR1 is MGHRA and CDR2 is YSYEKL. The CDR3 is 15 amino acids. V was clipped by 4 bases and J by 2 bases, with 14 bases between them. CDR3 sequence reads: CASSPNPNSNYGYTF. In DNA form, the CDR3 reads TGCGCCAGCAGCCCTAATCCTAACTCAAACTATGGCTACACCTTC.

The chain uses TRBV10-3 and TRBJ1-5, with no clear D. Per germline, CDR1 ENHRY and CDR2 SYGVKD. There are 16 residues in the CDR3. Trimming stripped 2 bases from V and 2 bases from J, with 13 bases between. The CDR3 loop reads CAISEKTGSGNQPQHF. Written as DNA, the CDR3 is TGTGCCATCAGTGAGAAAACGGGGTCGGGCAATCAGCCCCAGCATTTT.

J is TRBJ2-1 and V is TRBV28; 12 nucleotides match TRBD2. This CDR3 region has 12 residues. V was clipped by 6 bases and J by 15 bases; unmatched bases: 6. Looked up from germline, CDR1 is MDHEN and CDR2 is SYDVKM. The CDR3 DNA is TGTGCCAGCAGCCCTCCTAGCGGGAGGGGGTTCTTC. This translates into CASSPPSGRGFF.

The rearrangement links TRBV5-1 to TRBJ1-6, with D unresolved. CDR3 length: 14 amino acids. Looked up from germline, CDR1 is SGHRS and CDR2 is YFSETQ. With 0 bases removed from V and 7 bases from J, the gap between germline ends came to 8 bases. The chain's CDR3 is CASSLGQLNSPLHF. As DNA, the CDR3 is TGCGCCAGCAGCTTGGGACAATTAAATTCACCCCTCCACTTT.

The V gene is TRBV4-1, the J gene TRBJ1-2; possibly TRBD1 for D (6 bases). The CDR3 spans 13 residues. The V gene's germline CDR1 is MGHRA and CDR2 YSYEKL. V dropped 5 bases and J dropped 4 bases, with 11 bases sitting between them. CDR3 in amino acids: CASSSQGSYGYTF. DNA for the CDR3: TGCGCCAGCAGCTCACAGGGCTCCTATGGCTACACCTTC.

This clone has just one count. The V gene is TRBV27, the J gene TRBJ1-1; D unresolved. Germline V gene sequence: CDR1 MNHEY, CDR2 SMNVEV (reference sequence). Trimming took off 5 bases at V and 1 base at J, with 14 bases between the two ends. CDR3 length: 15 amino acids. CDR3 amino acids: CASSPRTIENTEAFF. The CDR3 DNA sequence: TGTGCCAGCAGTCCACGGACCATAGAGAACACTGAAGCTTTCTTT.

This sequence joins TRBV6-5 and TRBJ2-2, with no clear D. Germline CDR1 reads MNHEY; CDR2 reads SVGAGI. The CDR3 has 13 residues. Trimming removed 2 bases from V and 1 base from J, with 2 bases in between. CDR3 bases: TGTGCCAGCAGTTACGTGAACACCGGGGAGCTGTTTTTT. Its translation: CASSYVNTGELFF.

The V gene is TRBV10-2, the J gene TRBJ1-3; D unclear. The CDR3 covers 18 residues. CDR1 and CDR2 (germline): WSHSY, SAAADI. Trimming removed 0 bases from V and 8 bases from J, with 23 bases in between. The CDR3: CASSESILGSTLGDTIYF. DNA of the CDR3: TGCGCCAGCAGTGAGTCGATACTCGGATCAACTCTCGGGGACACCATATATTTT.

The J gene is TRBJ1-5, the V gene TRBV11-3; TRBD1 matches 10 bases. Germline V gene sequence: CDR1 SGHNT, CDR2 YENEEA. The ends lost 1 base at V and 3 bases at J; junction bases unmatched: 3. The CDR3 spans 16 residues. The CDR3 reads CASSLGGTGANQPQHF. The DNA for the CDR3 is TGTGCCAGCAGCTTAGGGGGGACAGGGGCCAATCAGCCCCAGCATTTT.

V and J are TRBV27 and TRBJ1-3; possibly TRBD1 for D (5 bases). Germline lookup yields CDR1 MNHEY and CDR2 SMNVEV (reference sequence). This CDR3 has 15 residues. With 6 bases removed from V and 0 bases from J, the gap between germline ends came to 12 bases. The CDR3: CASRSGTYSGNTIYF. CDR3 DNA sequence: TGTGCCAGCAGGAGTGGGACCTACTCTGGAAACACCATATATTTT.

The chain carries TRBV27 and TRBJ2-7; D gene unclear. The germline V gene encodes CDR1 MNHEY and CDR2 SMNVEV (reference sequence). V shed 0 bases and J shed 6 bases, with 12 bases lying between them. The CDR3 length is 14 residues. Here the CDR3 DNA reads TGTGCCAGCAGTTTATCTCCCCGGGCGTTCGAGCAGTACTTC. Its protein is CASSLSPRAFEQYF.

This chain links TRBV7-9 with TRBJ1-6; no clear D. This CDR3 is 15 amino acids long. CDR1 and CDR2 (germline): SEHNR, FQNEAQ (reference sequence). Between the trimmed V and J ends, which lost 4 bases and 0 bases, there was a span of 7 bases. Here the CDR3 reads CASSSQSSYNSPLHF. The CDR3, as DNA: TGTGCCAGCAGCTCACAGAGCTCCTATAATTCACCCCTCCACTTT.

This chain joins TRBV27 and TRBJ2-2; weak D call: TRBD2 (5 bases). V was trimmed by 3 bases and J by 6 bases, leaving 14 bases between them. The CDR3 extends over 15 amino acids. Germline V gene lookup returns CDR1 MNHEY and CDR2 SMNVEV (reference sequence). CDR3 residues: CASSFRGFDSGELFF. The CDR3 bases are TGTGCCAGCAGTTTCCGAGGGTTCGATTCCGGGGAGCTGTTTTTT.

The rearrangement joins TRBV7-9 to TRBJ1-1; D is possibly TRBD1 (6 bases). CDR1 SEHNR and CDR2 FQNEAQ come from the germline V gene (reference sequence). The length of the CDR3 is 15 residues. Trimming pared 5 bases from V and 6 bases from J, leaving 19 bases between. CDR3 nucleotides: TGTGCCAGCAGCCCGAACAGGGCCGGTGGGGCTGAAGCTTTCTTT. This codes for CASSPNRAGGAEAFF. Full variable domain (outside the CDR3, taken from reference TRBV7-9 and TRBJ1-1): DTGVSQNPRHKITKRGQNVTFRCDPISEHNRLYWYRQTLGQGPEFLTYFQNEAQLEKSRLLSDRFSAERPKGSFSTLEIQRTEQGDSAMYLCASSPNRAGGAEAFFGQGTRLTVV.

The rearrangement uses TRBV9 and TRBJ1-3; no clear D gene. From germline, CDR1 is SGDLS and CDR2 YYNGEE. With 2 bases removed from V and 0 bases from J, the gap between germline ends came to 12 bases. This CDR3 is built from 16 residues. The DNA of the CDR3 is TGTGCCAGCAGCGTTACTTTCGGGAGCTCTGGAAACACCATATATTTT. Amino acids: CASSVTFGSSGNTIYF.

The genes are TRBV4-2 and TRBJ1-6, with a tentative D call TRBD1 (5 bases). This CDR3 has 15 amino acids. The germline V gene has CDR1 LGHNA and CDR2 YNFKEQ. With 0 bases removed from V and 10 bases from J, the gap between germline ends came to 13 bases. CDR3 sequence: CASSQDRGRDSPLHF. The CDR3 coding sequence is TGTGCCAGCAGCCAAGATCGCGGCAGGGACTCACCCCTCCACTTT.

This chain joins TRBV4-1 and TRBJ1-1; TRBD1 aligns across 10 bases. The CDR3 length is 15 residues. Germline V gives CDR1 MGHRA, CDR2 YSYEKL. V shed 3 bases, J shed 3 bases, and the junction held 4 bases outside the gene matches. The CDR3 DNA follows: TGCGCCAGCAGCCATCCCGGGACAGGGGACACTGAAGCTTTCTTT. Translating gives CASSHPGTGDTEAFF.

The CDR3 DNA is TGTGCCTGGAGTGGTTTTGAACAGCTTGGTTTCTACGAGCAGTACTTC. Translation gives CAWSGFEQLGFYEQYF. The V gene is TRBV30, the J gene TRBJ2-7; D call uncertain. V was clipped by 1 base and J by 3 bases, with 19 bases between them. The germline V gene has CDR1 GTSNPN and CDR2 SVGIG (reference sequence). This CDR3 has 16 amino acids.

The chain uses TRBV18 and TRBJ2-1, with TRBD2 matching over 8 bases. V shed 3 bases and J 6 bases; nucleotides not matched to a gene: 10. Germline values: CDR1 KGHSH, CDR2 LQKENI. This CDR3 contains 16 residues. The CDR3 coding sequence is TGTGCCAGCTCACCCCTCGGAGCGGGAGCGGCCAATGAGCAGTTCTTC. Residues: CASSPLGAGAANEQFF.

This chain joins TRBV24-1 and TRBJ2-7; tentative D call: TRBD2 (6 bases). From germline, CDR1 is KGHDR and CDR2 SFDVKD. There are 17 residues in the CDR3. Trimming removed 9 bases at V and 0 bases at J, with 23 bases between. The CDR3: CATPGWVKRASSYEQYF. CDR3 in DNA: TGTGCCACCCCAGGGTGGGTAAAGCGGGCAAGCTCCTACGAGCAGTACTTC.

J is TRBJ1-2 and V is TRBV11-2; TRBD1 agrees at 7 bases. The CDR3 consists of 13 residues. V lost 4 bases to trimming and J lost 2 bases; unmatched junction nucleotides: 1. Germline CDR1 and CDR2: SGHAT and FQNNGV. CDR3 region: CASSSGQNYGYTF. Written as DNA, the CDR3 is TGTGCCAGCAGCTCGGGACAGAACTATGGCTACACCTTC.

The rearrangement links TRBV20-1 to TRBJ2-3, with TRBD2 as a possible D gene (5 bases). The CDR3 runs 11 residues. CDR1 and CDR2 (germline): DFQATT, SNEGSKA (reference sequence). The V end was cut by 1 base, the J end by 7 bases, with 6 bases between. CDR3 sequence reads: CSARGGHTQYF. Written as DNA, the CDR3 is TGCAGTGCTAGAGGCGGGCATACGCAGTATTTT.

Concerning this clone itself: One end of the junction is discordant with germline, which a read error may explain. V usage is TRBV11-2 and J usage is TRBJ1-2, with 7 positions matching TRBD1. From germline, CDR1 is SGHAT and CDR2 FQNNGV. The CDR3 loop spans 11 amino acids. The CDR3 DNA reads TGTGCCAGCAGCCCGCGACAGGGCCCTAACTTC. This codes for CASSPRQGPNF.

J is TRBJ1-1 and V is TRBV7-8; TRBD1 matches at 7 bases. The germline CDR1 and CDR2 sequences are SGHVS and FQNEAQ. This CDR3 is 16 amino acids long. The V segment lost 2 bases and the J segment 1 base; nucleotides outside the gene matches: 7. The CDR3 sequence is CASSLRDRVANTEAFF. As DNA, the CDR3 is TGTGCCAGCAGCTTAAGAGACAGGGTGGCGAACACTGAAGCTTTCTTT.

The chain carries TRBV6-5 and TRBJ1-2; no clear D. This CDR3 is 13 amino acids long. CDR1 and CDR2 from the germline V gene are MNHEY and SVGAGI. Trimming shortened V by 5 bases and J by 8 bases, and 15 bases separated the two germline ends. CDR3 amino acids: CASSPRTDGGYTF. The CDR3 DNA reads as TGTGCCAGCAGTCCCAGGACTGACGGCGGCTACACCTTC.

This sequence joins TRBV7-8 and TRBJ1-3; D remains unclear. The CDR3 length is 14 residues. Trimming shortened V by 3 bases and J by 0 bases, and 6 bases separated the two germline ends. Germline values: CDR1 SGHVS, CDR2 FQNEAQ. In DNA, the CDR3 is TGTGCCAGCAGCTTTCGGGCCTCTGGAAACACCATATATTTT. It encodes CASSFRASGNTIYF.